This T cell receptor beta chain was identified during a study of blood T cell repertoires in COVID-19. The CDR3 has 15 amino acids. Trimming removed 3 bases from V and 3 bases from J; junction bases left unmatched: 6. Looked up from germline, CDR1 is SGHVS and CDR2 is FQNEAQ. Measured with immunoSEQ multiplex PCR; TCRdb has only the in-frame clones, and not every one. The sample contains some 120,000 clones, about 80% of which appear only once. Source material: peripheral blood. The chain employs TRBV7-8 and TRBJ2-7; 9 nucleotides agree with TRBD1. The TCR was taken from a man in his fifties or sixties with acute or convalescent COVID-19. The CDR3 bases are TGTGCCAGCAGCTTGGAACAGGGGGCGCGCTACGAGCAGTACTTC. It is translated as CASSLEQGARYEQYF.